A selection of T cell receptor beta chains follows, all from one sample in a study of CD8 T cells in Susac syndrome. TCRdb independently ran MiXCR on the immunoSEQ multiplex PCR reads; one entry per CDR3 protein. The data show some 100,000 distinct CDR3 sequences, 95% seen once. Specimen: CD8+ T cells from PBMCs. These TCRs come from a human donor with Susac syndrome. CDR3s include the opening cysteine and the closing phenylalanine or tryptophan. Each record gives: clone size, J gene, V gene, D gene, CDR3 protein, CDR3 DNA. D genes are given only for firm matches. The listing skips clone size in some rows; elsewhere it reads once, few, many or a size class.

. TRBJ2-1 TRBV27 . CASSLTPLPSRPEQFF TGTGCCAGCAGTTTAACCCCGCTCCCGAGCCGGCCTGAGCAGTTCTTC
. TRBJ1-2 TRBV7-3 . CASSLSLGDSFEGYTF TGTGCCAGCAGCTTAAGTCTAGGAGACTCTTTTGAAGGCTACACCTTC
few TRBJ1-2 TRBV20-1 . CSAHGYTF TGCAGTGCGCATGGCTACACCTTC
. TRBJ2-1 TRBV7-9 . CASSVGPPPYNEQFF TGTGCCAGCAGCGTCGGACCACCCCCATACAATGAGCAGTTCTTC
. TRBJ2-7 TRBV15 . CATSMDHYEQYF TGTGCCACCAGCATGGACCACTACGAGCAGTACTTC
. TRBJ1-2 TRBV23-1 . CASSQYGTVYGYTF TGCGCCAGCAGTCAATATGGAACGGTCTATGGCTACACCTTC
. TRBJ1-6 TRBV9 TRBD1 CASSPTGEYSPLHF TGTGCCAGCAGCCCGACAGGGGAGTATTCACCCCTCCACTTT
. TRBJ2-6 TRBV12-3/TRBV12-4 . CASSFNKNAGANVLTF TGTGCCAGCAGTTTTAACAAGAACGCTGGGGCCAACGTCCTGACTTTC
. TRBJ2-1 TRBV28 TRBD2 CASKLADFYNEQFF TGTGCCAGCAAACTAGCGGACTTCTACAATGAGCAGTTCTTC
. TRBJ2-3 TRBV23-1 . CASSSGGLVSTDTQYF TGCGCCAGCTCTTCTGGGGGCCTAGTAAGCACAGATACGCAGTATTTT
once TRBJ2-7 TRBV3-1 . CASTGYGYEQYF TGTGCCAGCACAGGGTACGGCTACGAGCAGTACTTC
. TRBJ2-6 TRBV6-1 . CASSARGGLSLSGANVLTF TGTGCCAGCAGTGCCAGGGGAGGGCTCTCTCTCTCTGGGGCCAACGTCCTGACTTTC
. TRBJ2-5 TRBV24-1 . CATSLPGQETQYF TGTGCCACCAGTTTGCCAGGGCAAGAGACCCAGTACTTC
. TRBJ2-2 TRBV13 . CASSPGLGTGELFF TGTGCCAGCAGCCCAGGGCTGGGGACCGGGGAGCTGTTTTTT
. TRBJ1-1 TRBV19 . CASTTVGANTEAFF TGTGCCAGTACCACCGTTGGGGCGAACACTGAAGCTTTCTTT
. TRBJ2-1 TRBV29-1 TRBD1 CSVDRGPNEQFF TGCAGCGTGGACAGGGGGCCCAATGAGCAGTTCTTC
once TRBJ2-7 TRBV5-1 . CASSAGQPGEQYF TGCGCCAGCAGCGCGGGACAGCCCGGGGAGCAGTACTTC
. TRBJ2-7 TRBV7-9 . CASSLSQAYEQYF TGTGCCAGCAGCTTGTCTCAAGCCTACGAGCAGTACTTC
. TRBJ1-5 TRBV18 . CASSPNPGLGEPQHF TGTGCCAGCTCACCCAATCCGGGTCTCGGGGAGCCCCAGCATTTT
. TRBJ2-2 TRBV20-1 TRBD2 CSARGTSDTGELFF TGCAGTGCTAGGGGGACTAGCGACACCGGGGAGCTGTTTTTT
. TRBJ2-7 TRBV10-3 . CAIRKDTYEQYF TGTGCCATCAGGAAGGACACATACGAGCAGTACTTC
. TRBJ2-1 TRBV3-1 . CASSQDLANEQFF TGTGCCAGCAGCCAAGATTTAGCCAATGAGCAGTTCTTC